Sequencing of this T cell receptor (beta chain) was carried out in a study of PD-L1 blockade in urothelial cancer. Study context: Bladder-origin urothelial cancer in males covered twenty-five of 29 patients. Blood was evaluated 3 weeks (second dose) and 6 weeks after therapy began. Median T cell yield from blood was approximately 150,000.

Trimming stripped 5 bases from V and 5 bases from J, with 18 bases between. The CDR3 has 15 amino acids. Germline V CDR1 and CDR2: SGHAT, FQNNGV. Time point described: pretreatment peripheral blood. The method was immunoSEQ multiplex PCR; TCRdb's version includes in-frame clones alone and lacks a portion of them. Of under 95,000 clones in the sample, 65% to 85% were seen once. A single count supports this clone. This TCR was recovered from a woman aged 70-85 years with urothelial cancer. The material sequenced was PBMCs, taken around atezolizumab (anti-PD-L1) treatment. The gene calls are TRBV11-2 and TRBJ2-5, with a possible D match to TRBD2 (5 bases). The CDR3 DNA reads TGTGCCAGCAGCGCGGACGGGAAGTTAACTGAGACCCAGTACTTC. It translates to CASSADGKLTETQYF.